Shown below are 18 T cell receptor beta chains from a single sample sequenced in a study of T-cell memory formation after mild COVID-19. TCRdb called the 5' RACE reads again in MiXCR, with one record for every CDR3 protein. The table records roughly 170,000 distinct CDR3 sequences, less than 20% of them present only once. Material: PBMCs or a T cell subset sorted from them (not recorded which). These receptors were collected from a man younger than 35 who had mild COVID-19 (a few samples of this study predate the infection). Cell type and time point are not known.

The rearrangement joins TRBV30 to TRBJ2-7; 7 nucleotides agree with TRBD1. CDR3 length equals 13 residues. With V trimmed by 5 bases and J by 4 bases, 8 bases remained unmatched. Germline CDR1 reads GTSNPN; CDR2 reads SVGIG (reference sequence). CDR3 amino acids: CAWERGQGYEQYF. In DNA, the CDR3 is TGTGCCTGGGAAAGGGGGCAAGGTTACGAGCAGTACTTC.

The chain uses TRBV7-8 and TRBJ2-7; D ambiguous. The CDR3 sequence is 13 residues long. The germline gives CDR1 SGHVS, CDR2 FQNEAQ. Trimming pared 9 bases from V and 1 base from J, leaving 13 bases between. CDR3 in amino acids: CASFPLGSYEQYV. CDR3 nucleotides: TGTGCCAGTTTCCCTTTGGGGTCCTACGAGCAGTACGTC.

This chain links TRBV9 with TRBJ1-5; 8 bases map to TRBD1. Germline-derived CDR1 and CDR2 are SGDLS and YYNGEE. J gave up 6 bases and V 2 bases, and 4 bases lay outside the gene matches. The CDR3 is 14 amino acids. DNA for the CDR3: TGTGCCAGCAGCGTGACAGGGGTGAGTCAGCCCCAGCATTTT. It codes for CASSVTGVSQPQHF. Full variable domain (rest looked up from reference TRBV9 and TRBJ1-5): DSGVTQTPKHLITATGQRVTLRCSPRSGDLSVYWYQQSLDQGLQFLIQYYNGEERAKGNILERFSAQQFPDLHSELNLSSLELGDSALYFCASSVTGVSQPQHFGDGTRLSIL.

V is TRBV2 and J is TRBJ1-2, with TRBD1 as a possible D gene (5 bases). CDR3 size: 12 residues. The germline V gene encodes CDR1 SNHLY and CDR2 FYNNEI. The V end lost 6 bases, the J end lost 4 bases, and 9 bases lay between the germline ends. The CDR3, as DNA: TGTGCCAGCAGGCCGGGGGGCTATGGCTACACCTTC. Its translation: CASRPGGYGYTF.

The chain uses TRBV10-3 and TRBJ2-3, with D tentatively TRBD2 (5 bases). Trimming removed 8 bases at V and 6 bases at J, with 15 bases between. CDR1 is ENHRY and CDR2 is SYGVKD in the germline V gene. This CDR3 region has 13 residues. The CDR3 DNA is TGTGCCATCCATGGCGCCCGAGGGGATACGCAGTATTTT. Amino acids: CAIHGARGDTQYF.

J is TRBJ2-2 and V is TRBV5-1; D gene ambiguous. The CDR3 is made up of 14 amino acids. CDR1 is SGHRS, CDR2 YFSETQ, per germline. Trimming stripped 0 bases from V and 6 bases from J, with 9 bases between. Written as DNA, the CDR3 is TGCGCCAGCAGCTTGGTTATTACGGCCGGGGAGCTGTTTTTT. Protein: CASSLVITAGELFF.

This clonotype has ten or more counts. This chain connects TRBV5-1 to TRBJ2-2, with 9 bases lining up with TRBD2. The junction had 9 bases not matched to a gene; V was cut back by 2 bases and J by 7 bases. Germline assignment: CDR1 SGHRS and CDR2 YFSETQ. This CDR3 comprises 16 residues. CDR3 sequence (DNA): TGCGCCAGCAGCTTCGTAGCGGGGGTCACCAACGGGGAGCTGTTTTTT. It encodes CASSFVAGVTNGELFF.

The gene calls are TRBV5-1 and TRBJ2-5; 8 bases are shared with TRBD2. From germline, CDR1 is SGHRS and CDR2 YFSETQ. This CDR3 region has 16 residues. Losses at the gene ends were 0 bases for V and 4 bases for J; bases not matched to a gene: 8. The CDR3: CASSLGTSKGGETQYF. CDR3 nucleotide sequence: TGCGCCAGCAGCTTGGGGACTAGCAAAGGCGGAGAGACCCAGTACTTC.

The chain is built from TRBV30 and TRBJ2-6; D is unclear. CDR3 size: 15 residues. Between the trimmed V and J ends, which lost 2 bases and 0 bases, there was a span of 8 bases. Germline V gene lookup returns CDR1 GTSNPN and CDR2 SVGIG (reference sequence). The CDR3 spells CAWSSELSGANVLTF. Written as DNA, the CDR3 is TGTGCCTGGAGTTCAGAGCTCTCTGGGGCCAACGTCCTGACTTTC.

Concerning this clonotype itself: A junction boundary mismatches the germline segment, possibly from a read error. This chain connects TRBV29-1 to TRBJ1-1; D unclear. Germline CDR1 reads SQVTM; CDR2 reads ANQGSEA. The CDR3 length is 13 residues. Written as DNA, the CDR3 is TGCAGCTTTGAGGAGCAGCCGAACACTGAAGCTTTCTTT. This translates into CSFEEQPNTEAFF. Full variable domain (rest looked up from reference TRBV29-1 and TRBJ1-1): SAVISQKPSRDICQRGTSLTIQCQVDSQVTMMFWYRQQPGQSLTLIATANQGSEATYESGFVIDKFPISRPNLTFSTLTVSNMSPEDSSIYLCSFEEQPNTEAFFGQGTRLTVV.

The table lists this clonotype with a few counts. The chain has TRBV30 and TRBJ2-7, with a possible D match to TRBD1 (6 bases). CDR1 and CDR2 (germline): GTSNPN, SVGIG (reference sequence). The CDR3 consists of 12 residues. V gave up 5 bases and J gave up 3 bases, with 11 bases separating them. The CDR3 DNA is TGTGCCTGGTCCGGGACAAACTACGAGCAGTACTTC. As protein: CAWSGTNYEQYF.

This clonotype was seen only a few times. The chain links TRBV10-3 to TRBJ2-7; tentatively, D is TRBD1 (6 bases). CDR1 is ENHRY, CDR2 SYGVKD, per germline. V dropped 10 bases and J dropped 3 bases, with 16 bases sitting between them. The CDR3 sequence is 13 residues long. The DNA of the CDR3 is TGTGCCACCTCACAGGGCGATCTCTACGAGCAGTACGTC. This codes for CATSQGDLYEQYV.

The genes are TRBV6-6 and TRBJ2-7; D unresolved. This CDR3 region has 13 residues. Germline CDR1 reads MNHNY; CDR2 reads SVGAGI (reference sequence). Trimming pared 3 bases from V and 6 bases from J, leaving 12 bases between. This chain's CDR3 is CASSYGPLGEQYV. The CDR3 DNA sequence: TGTGCCAGCAGTTATGGGCCCCTCGGCGAGCAGTACGTC.

The CDR3 sequence: CASSHYESELFF. CDR3 DNA: TGTGCCAGCAGCCATTATGAATCGGAGCTGTTTTTT. The rearrangement joins TRBV7-2 to TRBJ2-2; D is ambiguous. CDR1 SGHTA and CDR2 FQGNSA come from the germline V gene. This CDR3 region has 12 residues. The V end lost 5 bases, the J end lost 10 bases, and 11 bases lay between the germline ends.

This clonotype was counted a few times. The chain combines TRBV6-2 or TRBV6-3 with TRBJ2-1; D uncertain. V shed 2 bases and J shed 0 bases, with 11 bases lying between them. CDR3 length equals 16 residues. CDR1 and CDR2 from the germline V gene are MNHEY and SVGEGT. The DNA of the CDR3 is TGTGCCAGCAGTTACCGGCAGAAGAGCTCCTACAATGAGCAGTTCTTC. Its protein product is CASSYRQKSSYNEQFF.

This clonotype has at least ten counts. The chain combines TRBV19 with TRBJ2-3; 8 positions agree with TRBD1. The CDR3 covers 14 residues. CDR1 and CDR2 from the germline V gene are LNHDA and SQIVND (reference sequence). V lost 5 bases and J lost 0; bases outside the gene matches: 1. CDR3 bases: TGTGCCAGTAGTCGACAGGGGAGCACAGATACGCAGTATTTT. Its protein is CASSRQGSTDTQYF. Complete variable domain (other parts from reference TRBV19 and TRBJ2-3): DGGITQSPKYLFRKEGQNVTLSCEQNLNHDAMYWYRQDPGQGLRLIYYSQIVNDFQKGDIAEGYSVSREKKESFPLTVTSAQKNPTAFYLCASSRQGSTDTQYFGPGTRLTVL.

In DNA form, the CDR3 reads TGTGCCAGCTCACCAAGGGATTCGGACACTGAAGCTTTCTTT. It encodes CASSPRDSDTEAFF. The chain combines TRBV18 with TRBJ1-1; D not resolved. This CDR3 spans 14 amino acids. With 2 bases removed from V and 3 bases from J, the gap between germline ends came to 10 bases. Germline V gives CDR1 KGHSH, CDR2 LQKENI.

This chain uses TRBV18 with TRBJ2-7, with D perhaps matching TRBD1 or TRBD2 (6 bases each). The V gene lost 4 bases and the J gene lost 3 bases, with 19 bases spanning the gap. CDR1 and CDR2 from the germline V gene are KGHSH and LQKENI. There are 16 residues in the CDR3. CDR3: CASSQPGAGSSYEQYV. The CDR3, as DNA: TGTGCCAGCTCACAACCGGGGGCAGGCTCAAGCTACGAGCAGTACGTC.